This TCR beta chain originates from a study of early T cells in non-severe SARS-CoV-2 infection. Overall study results and limits: Matching results from VDJdb favored anti-spike CD8 responses, leaving private and CD4 specificities undetected.

Individual cDNA molecules were tagged with unique molecular identifiers. MiXCR, run by TCRdb on the 5' RACE reads, gives a single entry per CDR3 protein. The sample shows approximately 76,000 distinct CDR3 sequences, around an eighth of them seen only once. Worth noting for this clonotype: Its antigen is not known.

The TCR originated in an adult who was a healthcare worker with PCR-confirmed SARS-CoV-2 infection or an uninfected control (not recorded which). The sample was whole blood.

The CDR3 sequence is CASSLARTPGYF. In DNA, the CDR3 is TGTGCCAGCAGTTTAGCCAGGACCCCGGGGTACTTC. The J gene is TRBJ2-4, the V gene TRBV12-3 or TRBV12-4; D gene ambiguous. V was cut by 0 bases and J by 15 bases, with 12 bases left in between. CDR3 size: 12 residues.